This T cell receptor (beta chain) is drawn from a study of T-cell memory formation after mild COVID-19 (dated by TCRdb to 2020 to 2023). For the study in its entirety: TCR sequence clusters from the two donors were largely donor specific. In a couple of donors, T-cell clones that expanded and contracted after mild COVID-19 were tracked by sequencing TCRalpha and TCRbeta repertoires over time. The cohort comprised two young, previously healthy adult volunteers, one female and one male. Overall study outcomes, separate from this receptor: Whether the second-wave clones peaking on day 37 were SARS-CoV-2 specific was not confirmed. Clones that contracted from day 15 to 85 showed balanced CD4/CD8 phenotypes, whereas a second wave of clones that expanded from day 15 to 37 leaned towards CD4+. Contracting CD4+ clones appeared mostly in the CM and EM memory subsets, whereas CD8+ clones were enriched in EMRA. Some responding clones were detected in pre-infection memory, which suggested that pre-existing cross-reactive memory T cells had joined the SARS-CoV-2 response. The study included only a couple of mild cases, and larger cohorts that include severe cases with pre-infection samples were judged to be necessary.

Sequenced on an Illumina NovaSeq 6000. Using 5'RACE with constant-segment primers, TCRalpha and TCRbeta cDNA libraries were constructed, with sample barcodes and unique molecular identifiers added in the process. RNA was extracted from every sample with Trizol reagent. Libraries were amplified in two PCR steps, with a second sample barcode and Illumina TruSeq adapters added in the second step. The libraries were sequenced on an Illumina NovaSeq using 2 x 150 bp paired-end reads. From the authors' description of their analysis: The reads were demultiplexed and collapsed into UMI-guided consensus sequences using migec v1.2.7. With mixcr v2.1.11, UMI consensuses were aligned to TRA and TRB V and J templates and assembled into clonotypes. A clonotype was counted as expanded or contracted only when both edgeR and NoisET called the clonotype significant, with the noise models trained on biological replicates. edgeR calls used a false discovery rate-adjusted p below 0.01 and a log2 fold-change threshold of 1. As an exploratory analysis of dynamics, max-normalized trajectories of the 1000 most abundant clonotypes were examined by PCA with hierarchical clustering. Each responding clone was given a CD4 or CD8 phenotype based on the CD4+ and CD8+ repertoires, which had been sequenced separately. TCRdb reran the public reads through fastp at Q25 and MiXCR, keeping productive beta chains. Each entry merges the rows of one CDR3 protein and shows their most common DNA and genes. TCRdb's processing, not the study's, gives the V and J calls here. The sample table contains 400,000 to 500,000 distinct CDR3 sequences; only one count was recorded for roughly 24% of them. Together, the top ten hold 7.5% to 10% of the sample.

Only a few counts were recorded for this clonotype. This receptor's antigen is unknown. The record has no base qualities; no much larger clone is one base away. Including cysteine and phenylalanine, the CDR3 has 16 amino acids. The read is trimmed to its CDR3 DNA, 48 bases read in frame from base 1. V is cut back by 3 bases and J by 2 bases, with 8 bases in the junction unmatched. Ficoll-Paque density gradient centrifugation was used to isolate PBMCs. The sample taken for sequencing was PBMCs or a T cell subset sorted from them (not recorded which). The sequence links TRBV12-3 or TRBV12-4 to TRBJ1-2; TRBD1 fits 8 bases in the junction. The TCR originated in an adult woman who had mild COVID-19 (a few samples of this study predate the infection). The sample titles of this study are shuffled in the database, so cell type and time point are left out; the donor was told from shared clones. The sequenced DNA: TGTGCCAGCAGTTTCAGGGGGCCCCCGGCCAACTATGGCTACACCTTC. Its translation reads: CASSFRGPPANYGYTF.